This T cell receptor (beta chain) was sequenced during a study of blood T cell repertoires in COVID-19. Source study methods: Researchers report that nucleated cell counts were estimated from reference gene primer amplification. The protocol was immunoSEQ multiplex PCR, while the TCRdb copy is restricted to in-frame clones and leaves out a portion. The DNA gave D and trimming, while V, J and clone size come from that table. Altogether under 40,000 clones are present, around 73% being singletons, with the ten largest covering roughly 7.3%. Sequences were obtained from peripheral blood. This TCR came from a woman between 55 and 75 years old with acute or convalescent COVID-19.

CDR3 nucleotide sequence: TGTGCCACCAGTGAGACGGGGGTAGGGCAGTACTTC. It is translated as CATSETGVGQYF. The genes are TRBV24-1 and TRBJ2-7, with a tentative D call TRBD2 (6 bases). From germline, CDR1 is KGHDR and CDR2 SFDVKD. The CDR3 covers 12 residues. Trimming removed 4 bases at V and 9 bases at J, with 12 bases between.